This TCR beta chain appears in the sequencing data of a study of cytomegalovirus exposure and HLA in healthy donors. This clone was seen ten or more times. PCR primers comprised 60 Vbeta and 13 Jbeta primers. Some clones are missing from TCRdb's copy, which holds only in-frame ones; the method was immunoSEQ multiplex PCR. Of around 100,000 clones listed, 70% to 80% are singletons. Per the germline V gene, CDR1 is MGHDK and CDR2 is SYGVNS. The CDR3 length is 14 residues. Trimming pared 2 bases from V and 0 bases from J, leaving 8 bases between. This chain joins TRBV25-1 and TRBJ2-7; possible D gene TRBD1, 6 bases. The receptor was derived from a woman aged 18-29 years in good health and CMV-seropositive. Sample: PBMCs. The CDR3 sequence: CASSEQGSSYEQYF. CDR3 coding DNA: TGTGCCAGCAGTGAACAGGGGAGCTCCTACGAGCAGTACTTC.